The 3 T cell receptor beta chains presented below share a single source sample, sequenced in a study of blood T cell repertoires in COVID-19 (TCRdb year 2020). Library generation was performed with the immunoSEQ multiplex PCR assay. TCRdb provides this immuneACCESS table in a form limited to in-frame rearrangements. Some clones are lacking; in checked studies, under half of them reflect an unresolved V gene, and why the rest are absent is not known. The sample data list hundreds of thousands of clones, and around nine tenths of these were observed just once. The leading ten clones occupy around 7.9% of the sample. Material for sequencing was peripheral blood. The receptors here all came from a woman aged 65 to 85 with COVID-19, enrolled during active disease.

The CDR3 is CASRQGSRELFF. In nucleotides, the CDR3 is TGTGCCAGCAGACAGGGTAGCCGGGAGCTGTTTTTT. The rearrangement links TRBV25-1 to TRBJ2-2; possible D gene TRBD1, 6 bases. V lost 6 bases and J lost 9, with 11 bases in between. The germline gives CDR1 MGHDK, CDR2 SYGVNS. The CDR3 runs 12 residues.

The chain combines TRBV29-1 with TRBJ2-7, with 9 bases aligning to TRBD2. The V gene end was trimmed by 4 bases and the J gene end by 2 bases; junction bases not matched to a gene: 3. Germline lookup yields CDR1 SQVTM and CDR2 ANQGSEA. The CDR3 is 13 amino acids. This chain's CDR3 is CSVVAGGPYEQYF. The CDR3 DNA sequence: TGCAGCGTTGTTGCGGGGGGGCCCTACGAGCAGTACTTC.

The rearrangement uses TRBV7-9 and TRBJ1-3; D might be TRBD1 (6 bases). V shed 5 bases and J shed 0 bases, with 17 bases lying between them. The CDR3 extends over 17 amino acids. Germline V lookup: CDR1 SEHNR, CDR2 FQNEAQ (reference sequence). The CDR3 sequence is CASSPTGTGISGNTIYF. In DNA, the CDR3 is TGTGCCAGCAGCCCGACCGGTACAGGGATCTCTGGAAACACCATATATTTT.